The next 3 T cell receptor beta chains were all read from a single sample in a study of human T cells and chemical hapten exposure. This sample's time point: pre-sensitization, week 0. Treatment reported: therapeutic diphenylcyclopropenone sensitization with weekly scalp DPC. Each CDR3 protein is one row after TCRdb ran MiXCR on the RACE reads. Of about 68,000 distinct CDR3 sequences listed, about a tenth are singletons. Sequenced material: whole blood, taken in connection with sensitization to the hapten diphenylcyclopropenone (DPC). Receptor source: a woman in her forties or fifties with alopecia areata. Some clones in this sample may be carry-over from other donors' samples.

CDR3 DNA: TGCAGCGTTCCCAGAGACGCAGGTTTAACCTACGAGCAGTACTTC. Its protein is CSVPRDAGLTYEQYF. This chain joins TRBV29-1 and TRBJ2-7; D remains ambiguous. V was clipped by 5 bases and J by 2 bases, with 19 bases between them. The CDR3 runs to 15 residues. CDR1 is SQVTM and CDR2 is ANQGSEA in the germline V gene.

The V call is TRBV11-1, the J call TRBJ2-1; 10 bases are a match to TRBD1. The CDR3 has 12 amino acids. The germline V gene encodes CDR1 SGHAT and CDR2 FQDESV (reference sequence). The junction had 7 bases not matched to a gene; V was cut back by 5 bases and J by 15 bases. The CDR3 is CASSADRGRGFF. CDR3 nucleotides: TGTGCCAGCAGCGCCGACAGGGGGCGAGGGTTCTTC.

The table lists this clonotype with many counts. V is TRBV11-2 and J is TRBJ2-4; D remains unclear. Germline V gene lookup returns CDR1 SGHAT and CDR2 FQNNGV. V was cut by 1 base and J by 0 bases, with 10 bases left in between. The CDR3 length is 16 residues. CDR3 region: CASSLALRLAKNIQYF. As DNA, the CDR3 is TGTGCCAGCAGCTTAGCTCTCAGACTAGCCAAAAACATTCAGTACTTC.